The 27 T cell receptor beta chains below come from one sample, sequenced in a study of cytomegalovirus exposure and HLA in healthy donors. The PCR had 60 Vbeta and 13 Jbeta primers. Sequencing was performed with immunoSEQ multiplex PCR; in TCRdb, only in-frame clones are kept and a portion is missing. The table records over 100,000 clones, 60% to 80% of them present only once. Sequenced input: PBMCs. The receptors here all came from a man in his 60s in good health and CMV-seropositive.

This clone has just one count. The V gene is TRBV5-1, the J gene TRBJ1-1; 11 bases fit TRBD1. The V gene end was trimmed by 0 bases and the J gene end by 10 bases; junction bases not matched to a gene: 11. This CDR3 is built from 16 residues. Germline V lookup: CDR1 SGHRS, CDR2 YFSETQ. As DNA, the CDR3 is TGCGCCAGCAGCTTGGGTATACGGGACAGGGGGATACGAGCTTTCTTT. Translated: CASSLGIRDRGIRAFF.

J is TRBJ1-3 and V is TRBV15; D might be TRBD1 (6 bases). The CDR3 consists of 21 residues. V lost 0 bases to trimming and J lost 0 bases, with 24 bases between them. From germline, CDR1 is LNHNV and CDR2 YYDKDF (reference sequence). The DNA of the CDR3 is TGTGCCACCAGCAGAGATCGGATTTGGGGAGGGGGACAACTCTCTGGAAACACCATATATTTT. This translates into CATSRDRIWGGGQLSGNTIYF.

J is TRBJ2-2 and V is TRBV5-1; 7 bases fit TRBD1. The CDR3 consists of 15 residues. From germline, CDR1 is SGHRS and CDR2 YFSETQ. Trimming took 2 bases from V and 2 from J; bases not matched to a gene: 3. The CDR3 nucleotides read TGCGCCAGCAGCTTTGGACAGGCTAACACCGGGGAGCTGTTTTTT. Encoded protein: CASSFGQANTGELFF.

This clone was seen a few times. The genes are TRBV6-5 and TRBJ1-1; D is uncertain. Trimming pared 5 bases from V and 2 bases from J, leaving 9 bases between. The CDR3 extends over 13 amino acids. Germline CDR1 is MNHEY and CDR2 is SVGAGI. In DNA, the CDR3 is TGTGCCAGCAGTAACGTAGAAAACACTGAAGCTTTCTTT. Amino acid sequence: CASSNVENTEAFF.

This rearrangement joins TRBV2 to TRBJ1-6; possibly TRBD1 for D (6 bases). V was clipped by 1 base and J by 7 bases, with 14 bases between them. Per the germline V gene, CDR1 is SNHLY and CDR2 is FYNNEI. The CDR3 runs to 16 residues. The CDR3 loop reads CASSEDVGQPNSPLHF. The CDR3 DNA reads as TGTGCCAGCAGTGAAGATGTCGGACAGCCAAATTCACCCCTCCACTTT. The variable domain in full, completed from reference TRBV2 and TRBJ1-6, reads EPEVTQTPSHQVTQMGQEVILRCVPISNHLYFYWYRQILGQKVEFLVSFYNNEISEKSEIFDDQFSVERPDGSNFTLKIRSTKLEDSAMYFCASSEDVGQPNSPLHFGNGTRLTVT.

The rearrangement uses TRBV5-1 and TRBJ2-3; 10 nucleotides line up with TRBD2. Germline V gives CDR1 SGHRS, CDR2 YFSETQ. Germline trimming cut 0 bases from V and 5 bases from J; bases unmatched to any gene: 9. CDR3 length equals 17 residues. CDR3: CASSLGPSGGRGDTQYF. The CDR3 DNA reads as TGCGCCAGCAGCTTGGGGCCTAGCGGGGGCCGTGGAGATACGCAGTATTTT.

The chain carries TRBV7-3 and TRBJ2-7; a weak D match, TRBD1 (8 bases). The CDR3 is 15 amino acids. Per germline, CDR1 SGHTA and CDR2 FQGTGA. Trimming shortened V by 4 bases and J by 5 bases, and 18 bases separated the two germline ends. Written as DNA, the CDR3 is TGTGCCAGCAGCTCCCGACAGGGGAGGGCACACGAGCAGTACTTC. This sequence encodes CASSSRQGRAHEQYF.

The chain is built from TRBV5-1 and TRBJ1-6; D is undetermined. The CDR3 spans 14 residues. Trimming pared 4 bases from V and 6 bases from J, leaving 11 bases between. Germline V gene lookup returns CDR1 SGHRS and CDR2 YFSETQ. The CDR3 spells CASSGSQSNSPLHF. For the CDR3, the DNA is TGCGCCAGCAGCGGGAGCCAGAGTAATTCACCCCTCCACTTT.

The CDR3 coding sequence is TGCAGCGCGGGACAGAGCTCTGGAAACACCATATATTTT. Translating gives CSAGQSSGNTIYF. The chain combines TRBV29-1 with TRBJ1-3; TRBD1 matches at 7 bases. The CDR3 totals 13 residues. The V gene's germline CDR1 is SQVTM and CDR2 ANQGSEA. V trimming: 7 bases; J trimming: 0 bases; junction bases outside the gene matches: 3.

V is TRBV19 and J is TRBJ2-7; TRBD2 matches at 10 bases. V shed 5 bases, J shed 0 bases, and the junction held 4 bases outside the gene matches. The CDR3 sequence is 15 residues long. CDR1 is LNHDA, CDR2 SQIVND, per germline (reference sequence). In DNA, the CDR3 is TGTGCCAGTAGTGCCCGGACTAGCGGCTCCTACGAGCAGTACTTC. Translation: CASSARTSGSYEQYF.

This clone occurred once. The J gene is TRBJ1-5, the V gene TRBV5-1; D perhaps matches TRBD1 (6 bases). V lost 1 base, J lost 3 bases, and 8 bases lay in between. Germline CDR1 is SGHRS and CDR2 is YFSETQ. CDR3 length: 14 amino acids. CDR3 DNA sequence: TGCGCCAGCAGCTTGACAGGGTCCAATCAGCCCCAGCATTTT. This codes for CASSLTGSNQPQHF.

The chain is built from TRBV9 and TRBJ1-1; 7 nucleotides agree with TRBD1. CDR1 and CDR2 from the germline V gene are SGDLS and YYNGEE. J was trimmed by 7 bases and V by 3 bases; bases with no gene match: 3. The CDR3 has 12 amino acids. The CDR3 sequence is CASSEGGSEAFF. DNA of the CDR3: TGTGCCAGCAGCGAAGGGGGCAGTGAAGCTTTCTTT.

The chain uses TRBV7-9 and TRBJ2-7; TRBD1 is a possible D gene (5 bases). Trimming took 3 bases from V and 0 from J, leaving 9 bases between them. There are 14 residues in the CDR3. Germline lookup yields CDR1 SEHNR and CDR2 FQNEAQ (reference sequence). CDR3 bases: TGTGCCAGCAGCTTCGTGGGGCCCTCCTACGAGCAGTACTTC. It encodes CASSFVGPSYEQYF.

This chain links TRBV29-1 with TRBJ2-5; TRBD1 is a possible D gene (6 bases). Germline CDR1 SQVTM, CDR2 ANQGSEA. This CDR3 contains 15 residues. Between the trimmed V and J ends, which lost 6 bases and 1 base, there was a span of 18 bases. The CDR3 sequence: CSVTTTPGVQETQYF. The CDR3 DNA is TGCAGCGTGACTACCACCCCAGGGGTCCAAGAGACCCAGTACTTC.

The DNA of the CDR3 is TGCGCCAGCAGCTTCCAACCAGAAAATGAGCAGTTCTTC. As protein: CASSFQPENEQFF. This chain joins TRBV5-1 and TRBJ2-1; no firm D call. The V gene lost 2 bases and the J gene lost 7 bases, with 10 bases spanning the gap. Germline V gene data show CDR1 as SGHRS and CDR2 as YFSETQ. The CDR3 loop spans 13 amino acids.

This clone was counted between two and nine times. This chain links TRBV5-6 with TRBJ1-3; D uncertain. Trimming stripped 0 bases from V and 0 bases from J, with 7 bases between. The CDR3 loop spans 15 amino acids. CDR1 is SGHDT, CDR2 YYEEEE, per germline. The CDR3 here is CASSLGVHSGNTIYF. The CDR3, as DNA: TGTGCCAGCAGCTTGGGTGTACACTCTGGAAACACCATATATTTT. Complete variable domain (other parts from reference TRBV5-6 and TRBJ1-3): DAGVTQSPTHLIKTRGQQVTLRCSPKSGHDTVSWYQQALGQGPQFIFQYYEEEERQRGNFPDRFSGHQFPNYSSELNVNALLLGDSALYLCASSLGVHSGNTIYFGEGSWLTVV.

This clone has only a few counts. The chain joins TRBV5-1 to TRBJ1-1, with unresolved D. Germline CDR1 reads SGHRS; CDR2 reads YFSETQ. The CDR3 consists of 14 residues. The V and J ends lost 4 bases and 1 base respectively, with 11 bases between them. CDR3 DNA sequence: TGCGCCAGCAGCCCCTCGACTGGGAACACTGAAGCTTTCTTT. Amino acids: CASSPSTGNTEAFF.

The chain combines TRBV11-2 with TRBJ2-5; a weak D match, TRBD2 (6 bases). Germline loops: CDR1 SGHAT, CDR2 FQNNGV. This CDR3 comprises 14 residues. Between the trimmed V and J ends, which lost 5 bases and 5 bases, there was a span of 15 bases. In nucleotides, the CDR3 is TGTGCCAGCAGCCCTAACCCTGGGGGGGAGACCCAGTACTTC. Translation: CASSPNPGGETQYF.

The J gene is TRBJ2-3, the V gene TRBV18, with TRBD2 identical over 8 bases. V gave up 4 bases and J gave up 3 bases; unmatched junction bases: 3. The CDR3 consists of 14 residues. The germline V gene has CDR1 KGHSH and CDR2 LQKENI. CDR3 coding DNA: TGTGCCAGCTCACGGACTAGCCGAACAGATACGCAGTATTTT. Its protein product is CASSRTSRTDTQYF.

This clone was found once. The J gene is TRBJ2-5, the V gene TRBV2, with a tentative D call TRBD2 (5 bases). From germline, CDR1 is SNHLY and CDR2 FYNNEI. V dropped 6 bases and J dropped 5 bases, with 16 bases sitting between them. The CDR3 sequence is 14 residues long. DNA of the CDR3: TGTGCCAGCAGCGGGATATATAGCGTTGAGACCCAGTACTTC. Amino acids: CASSGIYSVETQYF.

V and J are TRBV6-1 and TRBJ1-5; D may be TRBD1 (6 bases). Deletions cut 4 bases from V and 2 bases from J, with 12 bases between. In germline, CDR1 is MNHNS, CDR2 SASEGT. The CDR3 contains 15 residues. In nucleotides, the CDR3 is TGTGCCAGCAGTGTGAACAGGGACGGCAATCAGCCCCAGCATTTT. It translates to CASSVNRDGNQPQHF.

V gene TRBV4-1 combines with J gene TRBJ1-1; 7 bases fit TRBD1. CDR3 length: 15 amino acids. J gave up 3 bases and V 0 bases, and 4 bases lay outside the gene matches. CDR1 and CDR2 from the germline V gene are MGHRA and YSYEKL. The CDR3 nucleotides are TGCGCCAGCAGCCAAGAAGGGGGCGGATACACTGAAGCTTTCTTT. This gives the protein CASSQEGGGYTEAFF.

In its sample, this clone was seen once. This chain links TRBV15 with TRBJ1-6, with D possibly TRBD1 on 5 matching bases. The germline V gene has CDR1 LNHNV and CDR2 YYDKDF (reference sequence). The CDR3 spans 13 residues. The V and J ends lost 8 bases and 6 bases respectively, with 11 bases between them. CDR3 region: CATAAGPNSPLHF. The CDR3 coding sequence is TGTGCCACCGCGGCAGGGCCTAATTCACCCCTCCACTTT.

This clone came up a few times. V and J are TRBV7-9 and TRBJ1-4; 9 bases match TRBD1. The CDR3 is made up of 14 amino acids. V dropped 1 base and J dropped 8; count of bases not matched to a gene: 2. The germline gives CDR1 SEHNR, CDR2 FQNEAQ (reference sequence). The CDR3 protein is CASSLGTGVEKLFF. The CDR3 nucleotides read TGTGCCAGCAGCTTAGGGACAGGGGTCGAAAAACTGTTTTTT.

This rearrangement joins TRBV20-1 to TRBJ1-1, with D unclear. The CDR3 is 11 residues long. V was cut by 7 bases and J by 2 bases, with 8 bases left in between. Germline CDR1 and CDR2: DFQATT and SNEGSKA (reference sequence). The CDR3 loop reads CSEQLNTEAFF. Here the CDR3 DNA reads TGCAGTGAACAGTTAAACACTGAAGCTTTCTTT.

The chain carries TRBV5-1 and TRBJ2-1, with TRBD1 matching over 7 bases. The germline CDR1 and CDR2 sequences are SGHRS and YFSETQ. V lost 7 bases, J lost 5 bases, and 9 bases stayed unmatched. The CDR3 has 14 amino acids. The CDR3 DNA reads TGCGCCAGCGGGGACAGCCTCATCAACAATGAGCAGTTCTTC. Its protein is CASGDSLINNEQFF.

The CDR3 nucleotides read TGTGCCAGTATCCCCGTCTCCCAGGGGTACACTGAAGCTTTCTTT. Its translation is CASIPVSQGYTEAFF. This chain connects TRBV19 to TRBJ1-1, with D perhaps matching TRBD1 (6 bases). The V end lost 7 bases, the J end lost 3 bases, and 18 bases lay between the germline ends. This CDR3 contains 15 residues. Germline loops: CDR1 LNHDA, CDR2 SQIVND (reference sequence).